The clone carrying this TCR beta chain showed up many times. Its specificity is not known. The sample is drawn from a study of shared clonotypes between healthy human individuals. Study observations and caveats: Since donors were few, the genetic and exposure-history diversity represented was limited.

Germline V gene lookup returns CDR1 MDHEN and CDR2 SYDVKM. Deletions cut 2 bases from V and 9 bases from J, with 16 bases between. The CDR3 length is 14 residues. Tens of thousands of T cell genomes, or 300 ng DNA, went into unsorted PBMC replicate PCRs. Original methodology: Junction-only sequences without quality scores were provided by ImmunoSEQ, so filtering was different. Profiled with immunoSEQ multiplex PCR; TCRdb holds only in-frame clones, not every one. The D gene and trimming were derived from the DNA, and the V and J assignments and clone size from that table. There are hundreds of thousands of clones in the sample; around three quarters occur only once, and 12% lies in the top ten.

The specimen sequenced was PBMCs. The V and J genes are TRBV28 and TRBJ1-1; no firm D call. This receptor was taken from a woman between 40 and 55 years old in good health. Some clones in this sample may be carry-over from other donors' samples. CDR3 nucleotide sequence: TGTGCCAGCAGTTTACCGGGTCACGGTGCTAAAGCTTTCTTT. Translation gives CASSLPGHGAKAFF.